This TCR beta chain was documented in a study of vaccination and CD4 T cells after COVID-19 (dated 2022 in TCRdb). Regarding the research as a whole: Convalescent patients had a positive SARS-CoV-2 result on nasal swab PCR, and of these patients, nine had mild disease and one had severe disease. The cultures were stimulated with overlapping spike peptide pools from SARS-CoV-2 and from the common cold coronaviruses HCoV-NL63, HCoV-OC43 and HCoV-229E. As controls, cultures received a CEFX viral epitope pool (the positive control), an HIV-1 Nef peptide pool (the negative control), or no peptide at all. Post-COVID blood samples were collected from convalescent patients a median of around 96 days after diagnosis, with a range of about 35 to 161 days. Two doses of either the Pfizer-BioNTech BNT162b2 vaccine (n=8) or the Moderna mRNA-1273 vaccine (n=2) were administered to participants. Post-vaccine blood samples were taken a median of 72 days after the second vaccine dose, with a range of about 13 to 241 days. The convalescent cohort comprised six males and four females, including two Hispanic individuals, seven Caucasians, two Asians and one multiracial person. In over 8 COVID-19 convalescent patients and a few infection-naive healthy vaccine recipients, researchers compared the spike-specific CD4+ TCR repertoire from before mRNA vaccination with the repertoire from after. What the work shows at the level of the full study, not this receptor alone: In convalescent patients, nearly all vaccine-specific clones (304 of 307) were found to be mono-reactive for SARS-CoV-2 spike rather than cross-reactive with common cold coronaviruses. The median number of SARS-CoV-2-reactive clonotypes rose from around 21 after infection to roughly 38 after vaccination, but the change was not significant. Only a relatively small number of convalescent patients were included in the study, and early timepoints following natural infection were not analyzed. Among convalescent patients, a median about 86% of the SARS-CoV-2-reactive clones seen after vaccination appeared only after vaccination, which suggests priming specific to the vaccine.

The junction carries 14 bases between V and J, which are trimmed by 6 bases and 6 bases respectively. The germline V gene (reference sequence) yields SEHNR for CDR1 and FQNEAQ for CDR2. The CDR3 runs 14 amino acids, cysteine and phenylalanine included. Only the CDR3 region is kept as DNA, spanning 42 bases read in frame from base 1. The sample's treatment or condition label is to be understood as: roughly 10-day PBMC culture with coronavirus spike peptide pools or control peptides (ViraFEST assay). To expand antigen-specific T cells with peptide pools and then pick out the expanded clonotypes through TCR sequencing, the study relied on the ViraFEST assay. The positive SARS-CoV-2 PCR tests of the convalescent patients were dated from March to December 2020, before the Alpha, Beta and Delta variants emerged in the United States. Each well held roughly 2.2 million PBMCs cultured in IMDM containing around 5% human AB serum and 9 to 10 IU/ml IL-2, with 7.5 to 10 ug/ml peptide pools added. On days 3 and 7, half of the culture medium was replaced with fresh IL-2-containing medium. After around 11 days of culture, CD4+ T cells were isolated by negative selection with the EasySep CD4+ T cell isolation kit. Ficoll-Paque Plus gradient centrifugation was used to isolate PBMCs from whole blood, and the isolated PBMCs were then either used fresh or cryopreserved at -140C. Culture conditions were generally each tested in triplicate wells.

With regard to this clonotype: The target of this receptor is not known. Base quality data are lacking; no much larger clone is found one base away.

The protocol used for the library was PCR. DNA from cultured CD4+ T cells was subjected to TCR sequencing with the Oncomine TCR Beta short-read assay at the Johns Hopkins FTIC core. The QIAamp micro DNA kit was used to extract genomic DNA from the cultured CD4+ T cells. The Oncomine TCR Beta libraries from cultured CD4+ T cells were pooled using unique dual indexes and then sequenced on an Illumina iSeq 100. Processing in the source paper ran as follows. Non-productive sequences were removed, and CDR3s that did not start with C, did not end with F or W, or were shorter than 7 amino acids were discarded. The MANAFEST web application identified antigen-specific clonotypes by comparing peptide-stimulated wells against reference wells and other culture wells. Positive clones required FDR below 0.05, an odds ratio above 5, and productive frequency above 0.1% in at least two of three replicate wells. Clonotypes that were significantly expanded in both SARS-CoV-2 spike wells and at least one common cold coronavirus spike condition were defined as cross-reactive. CDR3 homology was assessed with Levenshtein distances (stringdist) and unrooted phylogenetic trees (ape) in R version 3.6.1. The raw public data were reprocessed by TCRdb itself: fastp quality trimming at Q25, MiXCR clonotype calling, in-frame beta chains only. CDR3 protein duplicates are merged, each entry listing the most common genes and DNA. These V and J calls are TCRdb output, not the study's own analysis. The sample records 10,000 to 15,000 distinct CDR3 sequences, around 50% of which are singletons. The ten most abundant clones make up more than 15% of the sample.

Material for sequencing was CD4+ T cells from blood, cultured in vitro. The V and J segments used are TRBV7-9 and TRBJ2-2; a confident D gene designation cannot be given. The clonotype was recovered from a human donor who had recovered from COVID-19. CDR3 region: CASSPLLRAGELFF. Here is the DNA: TGTGCCAGCAGTCCACTTCTAAGGGCCGGGGAGCTGTTTTTT.